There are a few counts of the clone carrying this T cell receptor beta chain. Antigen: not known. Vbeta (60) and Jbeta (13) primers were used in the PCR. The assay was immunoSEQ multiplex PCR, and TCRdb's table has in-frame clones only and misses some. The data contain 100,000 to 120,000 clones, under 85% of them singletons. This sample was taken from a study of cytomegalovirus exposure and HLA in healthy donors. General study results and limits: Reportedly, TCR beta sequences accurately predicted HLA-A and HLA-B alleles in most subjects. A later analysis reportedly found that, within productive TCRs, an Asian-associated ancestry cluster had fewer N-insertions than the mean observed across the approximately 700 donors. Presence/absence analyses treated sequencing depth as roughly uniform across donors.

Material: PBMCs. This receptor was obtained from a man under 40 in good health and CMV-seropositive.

In nucleotides, the CDR3 is TGTGCCAGCAGTGCCATGACAGGGGATTCACCCCTCCACTTT. It translates to CASSAMTGDSPLHF. V usage is TRBV25-1 and J usage is TRBJ1-6; TRBD1 agrees at 8 bases. The CDR3 consists of 14 residues. Trimming removed 4 bases from V and 8 bases from J; junction bases left unmatched: 4. Germline V gives CDR1 MGHDK, CDR2 SYGVNS.